This is a list of T cell receptor beta chains from one sample in a study of blood T cell repertoires in COVID-19. Sequencing used immunoSEQ multiplex PCR; TCRdb keeps in-frame clones, though not all of them. The sample consists of some 120,000 clones, more than 70% of them appearing once. The sequenced material came from peripheral blood. The receptors were gathered from a woman in her thirties who had recovered from COVID-19. Both conserved end residues are part of each CDR3.

j_gene: TRBJ2-7
v_gene: TRBV10-3
CDR3aa: CAISETRTTTYEQYF

j_gene: TRBJ2-1
v_gene: TRBV6-2/TRBV6-3
CDR3aa: CASSYSGEANEQFF

j_gene: TRBJ1-2
v_gene: TRBV5-5
CDR3aa: CASMSGIVDYGYTF

j_gene: TRBJ1-4
v_gene: TRBV9
CDR3aa: CASSATGGGEKLFF

j_gene: TRBJ1-2
v_gene: TRBV12-3/TRBV12-4
CDR3aa: CASSFNRQNGYTF

j_gene: TRBJ1-4
v_gene: TRBV18
CDR3aa: CASSPGPNEKLFF

j_gene: TRBJ2-7
v_gene: TRBV3-1/TRBV3-2
CDR3aa: CASSQVGTGFYEQYF

j_gene: TRBJ1-1
v_gene: TRBV27
CDR3aa: CASTRQGAQGTEAFF

j_gene: TRBJ2-5
v_gene: TRBV3-1/TRBV3-2
CDR3aa: CASSQETWVERGGLETQYF

j_gene: TRBJ1-1
v_gene: TRBV3-1/TRBV3-2
CDR3aa: CASSQEWGRNTEAFF

j_gene: TRBJ1-4
v_gene: TRBV14
CDR3aa: CASSQELSVGEKLFF

j_gene: TRBJ2-7
v_gene: TRBV29-1
CDR3aa: CSVEEWGQHHEQYF

j_gene: TRBJ1-2
v_gene: TRBV6-1
CDR3aa: CASSLQGAEGYTF

j_gene: TRBJ2-7
v_gene: TRBV2
CDR3aa: CASSEAASGGYEQYF

j_gene: TRBJ1-2
v_gene: TRBV19
CDR3aa: CASSIDRRGYTF

j_gene: TRBJ2-2
v_gene: TRBV15
CDR3aa: CATSRGVGTGELFF

j_gene: TRBJ2-2
v_gene: TRBV5-4
CDR3aa: CASESGLGTGELFF

j_gene: TRBJ1-2
v_gene: TRBV11-2
CDR3aa: CASSLSQGNGYTF

j_gene: TRBJ2-7
v_gene: TRBV11-3
CDR3aa: CASSPYEQYF

j_gene: TRBJ2-7
v_gene: TRBV6-2/TRBV6-3
CDR3aa: CASSQREISYEQYF

j_gene: TRBJ1-1
v_gene: TRBV27
CDR3aa: CASSFRDIGEAFF

j_gene: TRBJ1-3
v_gene: TRBV5-1
CDR3aa: CASSSTIDRTSGNTIYF

j_gene: TRBJ2-5
v_gene: TRBV3-1/TRBV3-2
CDR3aa: CASSPLSGGIAETQYF

j_gene: TRBJ1-4
v_gene: TRBV2
CDR3aa: CASTWGATNEKLFF

j_gene: TRBJ1-1
v_gene: TRBV7-9
CDR3aa: CASSPQNPNTEAFF

j_gene: TRBJ2-5
v_gene: TRBV27
CDR3aa: CASSPRGRGETQYF

j_gene: TRBJ2-5
v_gene: TRBV7-3
CDR3aa: CASSLGPARSETQYF

j_gene: TRBJ2-1
v_gene: TRBV6-4
CDR3aa: CASSDSAGGYNEQFF

j_gene: TRBJ2-5
v_gene: TRBV11-2
CDR3aa: CASSPGGLAGVGVQETQYF

j_gene: TRBJ1-1
v_gene: TRBV14
CDR3aa: CASSHGGGQAGDTEAFF

j_gene: TRBJ1-6
v_gene: TRBV6-5
CDR3aa: CASSYSGENNSPLHF

j_gene: TRBJ2-7
v_gene: TRBV28
CDR3aa: CASSFVSGPTQSYEQYF

j_gene: TRBJ1-1
v_gene: TRBV30
CDR3aa: CAWSVRGEAFF

j_gene: TRBJ2-1
v_gene: TRBV6-4
CDR3aa: CASSDSTYNEQFF

j_gene: TRBJ2-7
v_gene: TRBV6-5
CDR3aa: CASSSSPTGVDEQYF

j_gene: TRBJ1-3
v_gene: TRBV9
CDR3aa: CASSAQPQTGGGNTIYF

j_gene: TRBJ2-5
v_gene: TRBV5-6
CDR3aa: CASSSEGREGRETQYF

j_gene: TRBJ1-2
v_gene: TRBV5-4
CDR3aa: CASSSEGGYTF

j_gene: TRBJ2-1
v_gene: TRBV27
CDR3aa: CASSHSGTGSLYNEQFF

j_gene: TRBJ1-3
v_gene: TRBV30
CDR3aa: CACTPRARGGNTIYF

j_gene: TRBJ2-2
v_gene: TRBV27
CDR3aa: CASSNLPGELFF

j_gene: TRBJ1-2
v_gene: TRBV20-1
CDR3aa: CSARVRYGYTF

j_gene: TRBJ2-1
v_gene: TRBV4-1
CDR3aa: CASSQVLGTGNYYNEQFF

j_gene: TRBJ2-7
v_gene: TRBV19
CDR3aa: CASSRTVSYEQYF

j_gene: TRBJ2-1
v_gene: TRBV7-9
CDR3aa: CASSFPGGLDINEQFF

j_gene: TRBJ1-1
v_gene: TRBV19
CDR3aa: CASSTTGDTEAFF

j_gene: TRBJ1-1
v_gene: TRBV6-6
CDR3aa: CASSYPPGTDTEAFF

j_gene: TRBJ1-1
v_gene: TRBV2
CDR3aa: CASSENLGAFF

j_gene: TRBJ2-7
v_gene: TRBV19
CDR3aa: CASGGESYEQYF

j_gene: TRBJ2-2
v_gene: TRBV25-1
CDR3aa: CASSESGRAGGTGELFF

j_gene: TRBJ2-3
v_gene: TRBV11-2
CDR3aa: CASSHWRGPDTQYF

j_gene: TRBJ2-3
v_gene: TRBV5-1
CDR3aa: CASSLGPGFTDTQYF

j_gene: TRBJ2-7
v_gene: TRBV4-1
CDR3aa: CASSQDRTSSSREQYF

j_gene: TRBJ2-1
v_gene: TRBV6-5
CDR3aa: CASNRDTSYNEQFF

j_gene: TRBJ1-2
v_gene: TRBV3-1/TRBV3-2
CDR3aa: CASSQGGSDYGYTF

j_gene: TRBJ2-1
v_gene: TRBV7-6
CDR3aa: CASSLARNNEQFF

j_gene: TRBJ2-1
v_gene: TRBV27
CDR3aa: CASSSGLAGGPEQFF

j_gene: TRBJ2-1
v_gene: TRBV6-2/TRBV6-3
CDR3aa: CASSYSTIRTSGNEQFF

j_gene: TRBJ2-1
v_gene: TRBV7-2
CDR3aa: CASSLVERNEQFF

j_gene: TRBJ2-3
v_gene: TRBV14
CDR3aa: CASSQVRLDTDTQYF